A selection of T cell receptor beta chains follows, all from one sample in a study of cytomegalovirus exposure and HLA in healthy donors. Clones were read by immunoSEQ multiplex PCR, and TCRdb kept only the in-frame ones, dropping some. The sample lists 110,000 to 150,000 clones, over 90% occurring once. Specimen: PBMCs. The receptors come from a young man in good health and CMV-seropositive. The CDR3 runs from the conserved cysteine through the conserved F or W. Each record gives: clone size, J gene, D gene, V gene, CDR3 DNA, CDR3 protein. A D gene is named only where the DNA matches it firmly. Rows may omit the clone size; those that give it use once, few, many or a size class.

abundance: .; j_gene: TRBJ2-4; d_gene: .; v_gene: TRBV23-1; CDR3nt: TGCGCCTACCCGGGTCGGGCCAAAAACATTCAGTACTTC; CDR3aa: CAYPGRAKNIQYF
abundance: .; j_gene: TRBJ2-5; d_gene: .; v_gene: TRBV25-1; CDR3nt: TGTGCCAGCAGTGAATTTAGCGAGCAAGAGACCCAGTACTTC; CDR3aa: CASSEFSEQETQYF
abundance: .; j_gene: TRBJ1-1; d_gene: .; v_gene: TRBV5-1; CDR3nt: TGCGCCAGCAGCCCGGACAGAATGAACACTGAAGCTTTCTTT; CDR3aa: CASSPDRMNTEAFF
abundance: .; j_gene: TRBJ1-4; d_gene: .; v_gene: TRBV5-1; CDR3nt: TGCGCCAGCAGCTCGGAAGGGGATGGGGGGGAAAAACTGTTTTTT; CDR3aa: CASSSEGDGGEKLFF
abundance: .; j_gene: TRBJ2-7; d_gene: TRBD2; v_gene: TRBV4-1; CDR3nt: TGCGCCAGCAGCCAAGTCACTAGCGAACCCTACGAGCAGTACTTC; CDR3aa: CASSQVTSEPYEQYF
abundance: .; j_gene: TRBJ2-1; d_gene: .; v_gene: TRBV5-1; CDR3nt: TGCGCCAGCAGCGATAAGCAATTCGAGCAGTTCTTC; CDR3aa: CASSDKQFEQFF
abundance: .; j_gene: TRBJ1-1; d_gene: .; v_gene: TRBV5-4; CDR3nt: TGTGCCAGCAGCCGGGAGGGCAGGGCAACTGAAGCTTTCTTT; CDR3aa: CASSREGRATEAFF
abundance: once; j_gene: TRBJ2-3; d_gene: TRBD2; v_gene: TRBV9; CDR3nt: TGTGCCAGCAGCGTAAGTACCCCATTATACCAGAGCGGGAGAGCGACAGATACGCAGTATTTT; CDR3aa: CASSVSTPLYQSGRATDTQYF
abundance: .; j_gene: TRBJ2-3; d_gene: .; v_gene: TRBV10-3; CDR3nt: TGTGCCATCTCAAACGAGGGCGATACGCAGTATTTT; CDR3aa: CAISNEGDTQYF
abundance: once; j_gene: TRBJ2-1; d_gene: .; v_gene: TRBV14; CDR3nt: TGTGCCAGCAGCCACCCAGGGTATGATGAGCAGTTCTTC; CDR3aa: CASSHPGYDEQFF
abundance: .; j_gene: TRBJ2-3; d_gene: TRBD2; v_gene: TRBV4-1; CDR3nt: TGCGCCAGCAGCCAAGGGACTAGCGGGAACACAGATACGCAGTATTTT; CDR3aa: CASSQGTSGNTDTQYF
abundance: .; j_gene: TRBJ2-3; d_gene: TRBD2; v_gene: TRBV6-1; CDR3nt: TGTGCCAGCAGTGAAGCGCGGCTAGCGGGACAGTATTTT; CDR3aa: CASSEARLAGQYF
abundance: .; j_gene: TRBJ2-7; d_gene: .; v_gene: TRBV20-1; CDR3nt: TGCAGTGCCCTACTTAACTACGAGCAGTACTTC; CDR3aa: CSALLNYEQYF
abundance: .; j_gene: TRBJ2-5; d_gene: .; v_gene: TRBV6-6; CDR3nt: TGTGCCAGCAGTTACACTAACATACTAGAAGGAGAGACCCAGTACTTC; CDR3aa: CASSYTNILEGETQYF
abundance: once; j_gene: TRBJ2-5; d_gene: .; v_gene: TRBV5-1; CDR3nt: TGCGCCAGCAGCTTCGGCGGGCACCAAGAGACCCAGTACTTC; CDR3aa: CASSFGGHQETQYF
abundance: .; j_gene: TRBJ1-2; d_gene: .; v_gene: TRBV11-2; CDR3nt: TGTGCCAGCAGCTTAATGGAGGGACTTAACTATGGCTACACCTTC; CDR3aa: CASSLMEGLNYGYTF
abundance: .; j_gene: TRBJ2-1; d_gene: TRBD2; v_gene: TRBV6-1; CDR3nt: TGTGCCAGCAGTGAGCGGGAGATTGGCAATGAGCAGTTCTTC; CDR3aa: CASSEREIGNEQFF
abundance: .; j_gene: TRBJ1-1; d_gene: .; v_gene: TRBV28; CDR3nt: TGTGCCAGCAGTTTCTTAGACCACTATGAAGCTTTCTTT; CDR3aa: CASSFLDHYEAFF
abundance: once; j_gene: TRBJ1-2; d_gene: TRBD1; v_gene: TRBV28; CDR3nt: TGTGCCAGCAGTTTACAGGGGGACTATGGCTACACCTTC; CDR3aa: CASSLQGDYGYTF
abundance: .; j_gene: TRBJ2-3; d_gene: TRBD1; v_gene: TRBV2; CDR3nt: TGTGCCAGCAGTGAAATGGGGACAGACACAGATACGCAGTATTTT; CDR3aa: CASSEMGTDTDTQYF
abundance: .; j_gene: TRBJ2-7; d_gene: .; v_gene: TRBV7-6; CDR3nt: TGTGCCAGCAGCTTAGGACCTGCGGGATCTAACTACGAGCAGTACTTC; CDR3aa: CASSLGPAGSNYEQYF
abundance: .; j_gene: TRBJ2-2; d_gene: .; v_gene: TRBV2; CDR3nt: TGTGCCAGCACAAGGACAACCGGGGAGCTGTTTTTT; CDR3aa: CASTRTTGELFF
abundance: .; j_gene: TRBJ2-6; d_gene: .; v_gene: TRBV14; CDR3nt: TGTGCCAGCTCAAGGGTGCGGGATTCTGGGGCCAACGTCCTGACTTTC; CDR3aa: CASSRVRDSGANVLTF
abundance: .; j_gene: TRBJ2-2; d_gene: .; v_gene: TRBV2; CDR3nt: TGTGCCAGCAGTGAGGAGGGTAGGGGCACCGGGGAGCTGTTTTTT; CDR3aa: CASSEEGRGTGELFF
abundance: .; j_gene: TRBJ2-3; d_gene: TRBD2; v_gene: TRBV9; CDR3nt: TGTGCCAGCAGCCCTCCACGGACTAGCGGGAGAGATACGCAGTATTTT; CDR3aa: CASSPPRTSGRDTQYF
abundance: once; j_gene: TRBJ1-1; d_gene: .; v_gene: TRBV5-4; CDR3nt: TGTGCCAGCAGCTCCAAGAAGGGGTCGAACACTGAAGCTTTCTTT; CDR3aa: CASSSKKGSNTEAFF
abundance: .; j_gene: TRBJ2-7; d_gene: TRBD2; v_gene: TRBV4-2; CDR3nt: TGTGCCAGCAGTACAGCCAAGTCTAGCGGACTTACCTACGAGCAGTACTTC; CDR3aa: CASSTAKSSGLTYEQYF
abundance: .; j_gene: TRBJ2-5; d_gene: .; v_gene: TRBV2; CDR3nt: TGTGCCAGCAGTGAAATCTCGCACGGGGAGACCCAGTACTTC; CDR3aa: CASSEISHGETQYF
abundance: .; j_gene: TRBJ1-1; d_gene: TRBD1; v_gene: TRBV5-1; CDR3nt: TGCGCCAGCAATGGCAGGGGGACGGCCACTGAAGCTTTCTTT; CDR3aa: CASNGRGTATEAFF
abundance: .; j_gene: TRBJ2-3; d_gene: .; v_gene: TRBV9; CDR3nt: TGTGCCAGCAGCGTAAATAAGGCGGCAGATACGCAGTATTTT; CDR3aa: CASSVNKAADTQYF
abundance: .; j_gene: TRBJ2-7; d_gene: TRBD2; v_gene: TRBV28; CDR3nt: TGTGCCAGCAGTTCTCCAGGGACTAGCGGGAGTGACGAGCAGTACTTC; CDR3aa: CASSSPGTSGSDEQYF
abundance: .; j_gene: TRBJ2-7; d_gene: .; v_gene: TRBV19; CDR3nt: TGTGCCAGTTCAGGGGTTCTTTCCTACGAGCAGTACTTC; CDR3aa: CASSGVLSYEQYF
abundance: .; j_gene: TRBJ2-7; d_gene: TRBD1; v_gene: TRBV30; CDR3nt: TGTGCCTGGAGAGAGACAGGGGGCCACCCGTACGAGCAGTACTTC; CDR3aa: CAWRETGGHPYEQYF
abundance: .; j_gene: TRBJ2-1; d_gene: .; v_gene: TRBV11-3; CDR3nt: TGTGCCAGCAGCCCCGGGGGGGACAGGGAAAATGAGCAGTTCTTC; CDR3aa: CASSPGGDRENEQFF
abundance: .; j_gene: TRBJ2-2; d_gene: TRBD1; v_gene: TRBV25-1; CDR3nt: TGTGCCAGCAGTTCACAGGGGGCCCTGAACACCGGGGAGCTGTTTTTT; CDR3aa: CASSSQGALNTGELFF
abundance: .; j_gene: TRBJ2-1; d_gene: .; v_gene: TRBV11-3; CDR3nt: TGTGCCAGCAGCTTAGATAGCCAGAATGAGCAGTTCTTC; CDR3aa: CASSLDSQNEQFF
abundance: .; j_gene: TRBJ2-5; d_gene: .; v_gene: TRBV19; CDR3nt: TGTGCCAGCCACCCCGGGACATCGCCGGGGGGGACCCAGTACTTC; CDR3aa: CASHPGTSPGGTQYF
abundance: .; j_gene: TRBJ2-7; d_gene: .; v_gene: TRBV2; CDR3nt: TGTGCCAGCAGTCTTAGCGGCTACGAGCAGTACTTC; CDR3aa: CASSLSGYEQYF
abundance: .; j_gene: TRBJ2-5; d_gene: TRBD2; v_gene: TRBV9; CDR3nt: TGTGCCAGCAGCGTAGACAGCGGGAGAGGGGAGACCCAGTACTTC; CDR3aa: CASSVDSGRGETQYF
abundance: .; j_gene: TRBJ2-5; d_gene: TRBD2; v_gene: TRBV13; CDR3nt: TGTGCCAGCAGCTTTGGGCGGGAGGGCCAAGAGACCCAGTACTTC; CDR3aa: CASSFGREGQETQYF